This T cell receptor (beta chain) was recovered during a study of technical replicates of blood from a few donors. Sequencing used immunoSEQ multiplex PCR; TCRdb keeps in-frame clones, though not all of them. The data show fewer than 65,000 clones, around 87% seen once. There are 15 residues in the CDR3. V was shortened by 5 bases and J by 2 bases, with 16 bases between the two germline ends. Germline V gives CDR1 SGHRS, CDR2 YFSETQ. This chain joins TRBV5-1 and TRBJ2-5, with TRBD2 as a possible D gene (5 bases). This TCR came from a human donor in good health. Some clones in this sample may be carry-over from other donors' samples. Specimen: PBMCs. CDR3 residues: CASRQDFPPQETQYF. In DNA form, the CDR3 reads TGCGCCAGCAGGCAGGACTTTCCTCCTCAAGAGACCCAGTACTTC.